This paragraph reports one TCR beta chain. This entry belongs to a study of blood T cell repertoires in COVID-19. Study details: Collection of acute and convalescent COVID-19 samples took place in the United States, Italy and Spain.

Under the authors' procedure: How many nucleated cells were present was estimated from reference gene primer amplification. Assay used: immunoSEQ multiplex PCR; TCRdb lists only in-frame clones, some missing. V and J calls and clone size are those listed in that table; D and trimming were worked out from the DNA. Among fewer than 600,000 clones listed, approximately 89% were seen once. The CDR3 consists of 14 residues. V dropped 1 base and J dropped 4 bases, with 11 bases sitting between them. Germline V gene data show CDR1 as SGDLS and CDR2 as YYNGEE. The Seattle patients, enrolled during active infection, were followed longitudinally.

The clonotype originates from a man younger than 30 with COVID-19, enrolled during active disease. The sample was peripheral blood. The chain combines TRBV9 with TRBJ2-5; D is possibly TRBD1 (6 bases). CDR3 loop: CASSVSVGGETQYF. In DNA, the CDR3 is TGTGCCAGCAGCGTATCTGTAGGGGGAGAGACCCAGTACTTC.